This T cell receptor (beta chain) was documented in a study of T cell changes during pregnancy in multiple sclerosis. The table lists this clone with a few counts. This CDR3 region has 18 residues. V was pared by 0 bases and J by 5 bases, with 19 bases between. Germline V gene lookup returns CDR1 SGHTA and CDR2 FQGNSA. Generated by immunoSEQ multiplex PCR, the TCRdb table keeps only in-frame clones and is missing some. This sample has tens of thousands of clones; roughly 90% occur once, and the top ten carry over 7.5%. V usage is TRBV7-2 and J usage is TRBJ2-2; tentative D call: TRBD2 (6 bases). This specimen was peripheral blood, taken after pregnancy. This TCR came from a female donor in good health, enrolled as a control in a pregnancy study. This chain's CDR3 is CASSLAATSWSETGELFF. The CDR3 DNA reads TGTGCCAGCAGCTTAGCGGCAACTAGCTGGTCGGAGACCGGGGAGCTGTTTTTT.